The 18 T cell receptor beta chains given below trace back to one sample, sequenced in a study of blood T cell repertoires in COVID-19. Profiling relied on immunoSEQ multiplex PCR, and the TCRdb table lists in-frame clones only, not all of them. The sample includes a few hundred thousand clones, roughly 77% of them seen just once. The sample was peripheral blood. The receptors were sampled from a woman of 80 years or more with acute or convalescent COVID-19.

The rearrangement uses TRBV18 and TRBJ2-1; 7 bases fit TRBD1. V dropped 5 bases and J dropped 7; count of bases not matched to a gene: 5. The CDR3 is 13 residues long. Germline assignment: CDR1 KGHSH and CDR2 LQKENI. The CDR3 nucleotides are TGTGCCAGCTCAAGCACAGGGGATAATGAGCAGTTCTTC. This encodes CASSSTGDNEQFF.

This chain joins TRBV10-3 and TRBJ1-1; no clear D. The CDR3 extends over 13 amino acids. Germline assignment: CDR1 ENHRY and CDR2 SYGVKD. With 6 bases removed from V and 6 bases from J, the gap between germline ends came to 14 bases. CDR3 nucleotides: TGTGCCATCAGACCAGGCGGGTCGGCTGAAGCTTTCTTT. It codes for CAIRPGGSAEAFF.

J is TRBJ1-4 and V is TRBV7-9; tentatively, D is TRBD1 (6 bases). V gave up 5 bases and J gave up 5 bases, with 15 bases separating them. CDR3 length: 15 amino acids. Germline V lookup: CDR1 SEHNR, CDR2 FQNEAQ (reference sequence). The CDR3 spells CASSQQGRVNEKLFF. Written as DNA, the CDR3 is TGTGCCAGCAGCCAACAGGGACGGGTGAATGAAAAACTGTTTTTT.

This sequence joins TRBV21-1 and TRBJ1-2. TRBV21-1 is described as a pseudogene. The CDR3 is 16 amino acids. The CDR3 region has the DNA TGTGCCACCCTGGAGGGCAGAGGCCGTCAAGACTATGGCTACACCTTC. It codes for CATLEGRGRQDYGYTF.

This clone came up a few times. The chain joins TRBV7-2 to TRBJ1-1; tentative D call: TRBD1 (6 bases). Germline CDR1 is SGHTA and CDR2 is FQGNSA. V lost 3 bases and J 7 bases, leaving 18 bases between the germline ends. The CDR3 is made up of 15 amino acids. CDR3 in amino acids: CASSFLTGSSSEAFF. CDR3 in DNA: TGTGCCAGCAGCTTTCTAACAGGGTCCTCCAGTGAAGCTTTCTTT.

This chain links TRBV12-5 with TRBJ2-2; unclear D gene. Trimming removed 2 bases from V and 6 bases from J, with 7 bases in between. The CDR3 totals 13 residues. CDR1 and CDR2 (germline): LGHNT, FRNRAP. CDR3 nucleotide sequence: TGTGCTAGTGGTTTGTTTCTATCCGGGGAGCTGTTTTTT. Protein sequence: CASGLFLSGELFF.

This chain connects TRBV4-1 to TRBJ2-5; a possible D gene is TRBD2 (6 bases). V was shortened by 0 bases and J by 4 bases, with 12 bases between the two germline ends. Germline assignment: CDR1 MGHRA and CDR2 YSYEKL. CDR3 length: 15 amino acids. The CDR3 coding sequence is TGCGCCAGCAGCCAAGATGGTGGAGGGATAGAGACCCAGTACTTC. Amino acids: CASSQDGGGIETQYF.

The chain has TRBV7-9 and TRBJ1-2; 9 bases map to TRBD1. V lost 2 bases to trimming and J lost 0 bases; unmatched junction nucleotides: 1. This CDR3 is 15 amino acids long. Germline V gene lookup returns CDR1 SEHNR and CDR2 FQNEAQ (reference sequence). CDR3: CASSLWDRANYGYTF. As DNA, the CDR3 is TGTGCCAGCAGCTTATGGGACAGGGCTAACTATGGCTACACCTTC.

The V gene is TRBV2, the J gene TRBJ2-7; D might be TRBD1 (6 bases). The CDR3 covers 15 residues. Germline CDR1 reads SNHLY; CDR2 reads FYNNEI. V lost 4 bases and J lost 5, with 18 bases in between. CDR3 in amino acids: CASSAVQGLIDEQYF. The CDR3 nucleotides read TGTGCCAGCAGTGCAGTACAGGGTCTCATAGACGAGCAGTACTTC.

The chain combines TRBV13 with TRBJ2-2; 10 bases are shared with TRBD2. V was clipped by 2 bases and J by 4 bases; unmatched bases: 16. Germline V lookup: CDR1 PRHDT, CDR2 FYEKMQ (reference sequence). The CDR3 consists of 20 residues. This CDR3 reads CASSLNSGGPTRRFTGELFF. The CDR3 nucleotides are TGTGCCAGCAGCTTAAATAGCGGGGGGCCAACACGACGATTCACCGGGGAGCTGTTTTTT.

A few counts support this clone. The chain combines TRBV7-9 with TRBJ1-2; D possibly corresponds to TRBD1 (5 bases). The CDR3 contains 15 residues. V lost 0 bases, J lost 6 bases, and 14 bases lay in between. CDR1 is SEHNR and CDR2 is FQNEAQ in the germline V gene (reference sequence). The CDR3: CASSLAQVGGNGYTF. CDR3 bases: TGTGCCAGCAGCTTAGCGCAAGTGGGGGGGAATGGCTACACCTTC.

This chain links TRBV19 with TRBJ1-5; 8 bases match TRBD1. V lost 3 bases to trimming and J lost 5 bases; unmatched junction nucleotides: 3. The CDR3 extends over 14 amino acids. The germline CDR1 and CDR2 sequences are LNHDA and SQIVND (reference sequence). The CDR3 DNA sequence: TGTGCCAGTAGTATTCCAGGGGGCTATCAGCCCCAGCATTTT. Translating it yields CASSIPGGYQPQHF.

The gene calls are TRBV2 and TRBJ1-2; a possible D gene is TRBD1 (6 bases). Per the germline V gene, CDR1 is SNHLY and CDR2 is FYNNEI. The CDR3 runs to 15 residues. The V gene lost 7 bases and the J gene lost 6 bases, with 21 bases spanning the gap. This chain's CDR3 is CASNPQGLNWDGYTF. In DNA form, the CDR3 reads TGTGCCAGCAACCCCCAGGGGCTGAACTGGGATGGCTACACCTTC. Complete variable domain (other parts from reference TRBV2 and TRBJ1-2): EPEVTQTPSHQVTQMGQEVILRCVPISNHLYFYWYRQILGQKVEFLVSFYNNEISEKSEIFDDQFSVERPDGSNFTLKIRSTKLEDSAMYFCASNPQGLNWDGYTFGSGTRLTVV.

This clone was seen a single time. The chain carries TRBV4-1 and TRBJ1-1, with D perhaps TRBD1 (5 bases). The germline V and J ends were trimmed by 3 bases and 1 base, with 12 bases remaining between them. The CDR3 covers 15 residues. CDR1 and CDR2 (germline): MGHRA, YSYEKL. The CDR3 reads CASSHSTVRNTEAFF. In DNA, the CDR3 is TGCGCCAGCAGCCACTCGACAGTTAGGAACACTGAAGCTTTCTTT.

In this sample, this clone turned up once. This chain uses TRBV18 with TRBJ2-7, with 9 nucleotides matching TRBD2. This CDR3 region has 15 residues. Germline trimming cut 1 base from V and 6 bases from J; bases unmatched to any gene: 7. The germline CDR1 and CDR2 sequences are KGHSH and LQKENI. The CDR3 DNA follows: TGTGCCAGCTCACCACGTTTAGCGGGAGACTCCGAGCAGTACTTC. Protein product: CASSPRLAGDSEQYF.

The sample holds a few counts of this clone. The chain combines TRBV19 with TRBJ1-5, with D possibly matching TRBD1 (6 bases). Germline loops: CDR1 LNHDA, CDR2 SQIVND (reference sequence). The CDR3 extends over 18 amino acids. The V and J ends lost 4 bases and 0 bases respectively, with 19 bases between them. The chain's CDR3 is CASSTRQVVLGSNQPQHF. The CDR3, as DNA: TGTGCCAGTAGTACCCGACAGGTAGTTCTTGGTAGCAATCAGCCCCAGCATTTT. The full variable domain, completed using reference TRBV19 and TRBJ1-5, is DGGITQSPKYLFRKEGQNVTLSCEQNLNHDAMYWYRQDPGQGLRLIYYSQIVNDFQKGDIAEGYSVSREKKESFPLTVTSAQKNPTAFYLCASSTRQVVLGSNQPQHFGDGTRLSIL.

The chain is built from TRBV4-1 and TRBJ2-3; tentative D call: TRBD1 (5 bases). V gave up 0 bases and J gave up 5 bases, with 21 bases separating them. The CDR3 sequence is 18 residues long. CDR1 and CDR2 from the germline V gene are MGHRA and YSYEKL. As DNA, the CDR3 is TGCGCCAGCAGCCAAGACTTTGGGGCAGGGAACGTATTAGATACGCAGTATTTT. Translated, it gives CASSQDFGAGNVLDTQYF.

The CDR3 sequence: CASSQVRDTIYF. The CDR3 coding sequence is TGTGCCAGCAGCCAAGTACGGGACACCATATATTTT. The chain has TRBV4-2 and TRBJ1-3; no firm D call. Germline V gene sequence: CDR1 LGHNA, CDR2 YNFKEQ. V lost 1 base, J lost 8 bases, and 6 bases lay in between. The CDR3 runs 12 residues.